A single sample gave rise to the 21 T cell receptor beta chains below, sequenced in a study of OX40 agonist ivuxolimab in advanced cancers. Sequencing was performed with immunoSEQ multiplex PCR; in TCRdb, only in-frame clones are kept and a portion is missing. The top ten hold about 11% of the sample, which has roughly 50,000 clones, roughly 90% seen once. Sequencing was performed on CD4+ or CD8+ T cells sorted from blood, taken in a trial of the OX40 agonist ivuxolimab. Receptors were obtained from an adult with an advanced solid tumor such as melanoma, head and neck, liver or kidney cancer.

V is TRBV9 and J is TRBJ2-1; 13 bases fit TRBD2. Germline loops: CDR1 SGDLS, CDR2 YYNGEE. With 3 bases clipped from V and 6 bases from J, the junction kept 9 bases outside the gene matches. The CDR3 is 17 amino acids. The CDR3 here is CASSGPGTSGTSNEQFF. The CDR3 DNA is TGTGCCAGCAGCGGACCAGGGACTAGCGGGACCTCCAATGAGCAGTTCTTC.

The chain carries TRBV6-5 and TRBJ1-2; weak D call: TRBD1 (5 bases). In germline, CDR1 is MNHEY, CDR2 SVGAGI. This CDR3 has 15 residues. The ends were cut back, 2 bases at V and 2 bases at J, with 12 bases in the middle. CDR3: CASSYTTGANYGYTF. The CDR3 DNA is TGTGCCAGCAGTTACACCACCGGGGCCAACTATGGCTACACCTTC.

The chain joins TRBV4-2 to TRBJ2-2; 10 nucleotides match TRBD2. The CDR3 spans 17 residues. The V gene's germline CDR1 is LGHNA and CDR2 YNFKEQ. Trimming removed 5 bases from V and 1 base from J; junction bases left unmatched: 7. The CDR3 coding sequence is TGTGCCAGCAGCGCTGGGACTAGCGCGATGAACACCGGGGAGCTGTTTTTT. The encoded protein is CASSAGTSAMNTGELFF.

The rearrangement links TRBV7-3 to TRBJ2-6; TRBD1 matches at 9 bases. Trimming at V came to 3 bases and at J to 3 bases, leaving 9 bases not matched to a gene. Germline loops: CDR1 SGHTA, CDR2 FQGTGA. The CDR3 length is 18 residues. The CDR3 DNA reads as TGTGCCAGCAGCTTCTGGACAGGGGTTCATGGTGGGGCCAACGTCCTGACTTTC. Amino acids: CASSFWTGVHGGANVLTF. The variable domain in full, completed from reference TRBV7-3 and TRBJ2-6, reads GAGVSQTPSNKVTEKGKYVELRCDPISGHTALYWYRQSLGQGPEFLIYFQGTGAADDSGLPNDRFFAVRPEGSVSTLKIQRTERGDSAVYLCASSFWTGVHGGANVLTFGAGSRLTVL.

Worth noting for this clone: A read error may produce the germline difference seen at one junction end. The V call is TRBV11-2, the J call TRBJ1-2, with no clear D. The CDR3 totals 16 residues. The germline V gene has CDR1 SGHAT and CDR2 FQNNGV. The DNA of the CDR3 is TGTGCCAGCAGGCATTCCCCACCGACGAGTAACGATGGCTACACCTTC. It yields the protein CASRHSPPTSNDGYTF.

The chain joins TRBV7-6 to TRBJ2-1, with unresolved D. Germline V gene lookup returns CDR1 SGHVS and CDR2 FNYEAQ. The V end was cut by 5 bases, the J end by 5 bases, with 7 bases between. The CDR3 totals 12 residues. DNA of the CDR3: TGTGCCAGCAGCCCAGACGACAATGAGCAGTTCTTC. Protein: CASSPDDNEQFF.

The rearrangement joins TRBV12-5 to TRBJ1-2; 8 bases are a match to TRBD1. Germline CDR1 is LGHNT and CDR2 is FRNRAP. The CDR3 consists of 12 residues. The ends lost 5 bases at V and 6 bases at J; junction bases unmatched: 2. CDR3 coding DNA: TGTGCTAGTGGTATGACAGGGGATGGCTACACCTTC. Its protein product is CASGMTGDGYTF.

V usage is TRBV6-1 and J usage is TRBJ2-3; D may be TRBD1 (5 bases). V was trimmed by 0 bases and J by 3 bases, leaving 10 bases between them. The CDR3 consists of 15 residues. Germline CDR1 and CDR2: MNHNS and SASEGT. CDR3: CASSEAWQGTDTQYF. The CDR3 DNA is TGTGCCAGCAGTGAAGCATGGCAGGGAACAGATACGCAGTATTTT.

Only one count was recorded for this clone. The chain employs TRBV25-1 and TRBJ1-2, with TRBD1 matching over 7 bases. Germline V lookup: CDR1 MGHDK, CDR2 SYGVNS. V gave up 7 bases and J gave up 3 bases; unmatched junction bases: 14. There are 16 residues in the CDR3. CDR3 coding DNA: TGTGCCAGCAAATGCCCAAGGGGGCTCCCTGACTATGGCTACACCTTC. Amino acid sequence: CASKCPRGLPDYGYTF.

This clone showed up just once. The rearrangement uses TRBV5-5 and TRBJ1-1; D remains ambiguous. The V gene lost 0 bases and the J gene lost 1 base, with 7 bases spanning the gap. Looked up from germline, CDR1 is SGHKS and CDR2 is YYEKEE (reference sequence). The CDR3 is 14 residues long. CDR3 DNA sequence: TGTGCCAGCAGCTTGGTGTTGGGGAACACTGAAGCTTTCTTT. This codes for CASSLVLGNTEAFF.

The genes are TRBV27 and TRBJ1-1; 7 bases line up with TRBD1. CDR1 is MNHEY, CDR2 SMNVEV, per germline (reference sequence). V gave up 0 bases and J gave up 3 bases; unmatched junction bases: 1. The CDR3 loop spans 14 amino acids. CDR3 nucleotide sequence: TGTGCCAGCAGTTTATCGACAGGGTACACTGAAGCTTTCTTT. It specifies CASSLSTGYTEAFF.

The chain employs TRBV29-1 and TRBJ1-1; no clear D. This CDR3 spans 14 amino acids. Germline CDR1 is SQVTM and CDR2 is ANQGSEA. Trimming pared 7 bases from V and 4 bases from J, leaving 19 bases between. DNA of the CDR3: TGCAGCGCCCCCCGTGAGACCCTCGCCACTGAAGCTTTCTTT. It translates to CSAPRETLATEAFF.

This clone showed up just once. The chain is built from TRBV7-9 and TRBJ1-1, with TRBD1 matching 11 bases. From germline, CDR1 is SEHNR and CDR2 FQNEAQ (reference sequence). V gave up 5 bases and J gave up 1 base; unmatched junction bases: 9. The CDR3 sequence is 17 residues long. The CDR3 sequence is CASSGIEGTGGNTEAFF. Written as DNA, the CDR3 is TGTGCCAGCAGCGGAATTGAAGGGACAGGGGGGAACACTGAAGCTTTCTTT.

This chain joins TRBV11-3 and TRBJ2-5; 7 nucleotides match TRBD1. CDR1 and CDR2 (germline): SGHNT, YENEEA. The ends lost 5 bases at V and 5 bases at J; junction bases unmatched: 14. The CDR3 covers 16 residues. CDR3 nucleotide sequence: TGTGCCAGCAGCCCCCCAGGGGGTCTCCTCCAGGAGACCCAGTACTTC. Residues: CASSPPGGLLQETQYF.

On this clone itself: One end of the junction fails to match germline, which may point to a read error. The chain employs TRBV9 and TRBJ1-6; D gene uncertain. CDR3 length equals 15 residues. CDR1 and CDR2 from the germline V gene are SGDLS and YYNGEE. The CDR3 DNA follows: TGTGCCCGCAGATCAGGCCGCCGACCCGATTCACCCCTCCACTTT. Protein product: CARRSGRRPDSPLHF.

The chain employs TRBV6-5 and TRBJ2-7, with TRBD1 identical over 9 bases. The CDR3 is made up of 14 amino acids. V lost 6 bases and J lost 3; bases outside the gene matches: 6. The germline CDR1 and CDR2 sequences are MNHEY and SVGAGI. CDR3: CASSPGQGGYEQYF. The CDR3, as DNA: TGTGCCAGCAGCCCGGGACAGGGAGGCTACGAGCAGTACTTC.

V is TRBV15 and J is TRBJ2-7, with TRBD1 as a possible D gene (6 bases). Trimming stripped 3 bases from V and 4 bases from J, with 7 bases between. This CDR3 has 12 residues. Germline V gene sequence: CDR1 LNHNV, CDR2 YYDKDF (reference sequence). CDR3 protein: CATSRGAYEQYF. Here the CDR3 DNA reads TGTGCCACCAGCAGGGGGGCGTACGAGCAGTACTTC.

The chain uses TRBV4-1 and TRBJ2-1; 15 bases align to TRBD2. The germline V gene encodes CDR1 MGHRA and CDR2 YSYEKL. This CDR3 contains 15 residues. V lost 4 bases, J lost 7 bases, and 2 bases stayed unmatched. The CDR3 region has the DNA TGCGCCAGCAGCCTTGGACTAGCGGGGGGGAATGAGCAGTTCTTC. Protein product: CASSLGLAGGNEQFF.

This CDR3 reads CASANLYLYNEQFF. DNA for the CDR3: TGTGCCAGCGCAAACTTGTATCTTTACAATGAGCAGTTCTTC. The chain uses TRBV2 and TRBJ2-1, with D hard to call. The CDR3 consists of 14 residues. The V end lost 8 bases, the J end lost 4 bases, and 15 bases lay between the germline ends. Germline CDR1 SNHLY, CDR2 FYNNEI.

In its sample, this clone ranks as medium-sized. The chain recombines TRBV6-4 with TRBJ2-3; D is possibly TRBD1 (6 bases). CDR1 is MRHNA and CDR2 is SNTAGT in the germline V gene. V lost 6 bases, J lost 0 bases, and 16 bases lay in between. The CDR3 spans 16 residues. CDR3 amino acids: CASSIQQGSSTDTQYF. CDR3 nucleotide sequence: TGTGCCAGCAGCATCCAACAGGGTTCTAGCACAGATACGCAGTATTTT.

V usage is TRBV6-1 and J usage is TRBJ1-1; D remains ambiguous. CDR3 length: 11 amino acids. Germline V CDR1 and CDR2: MNHNS, SASEGT. The V and J ends lost 7 bases and 8 bases respectively, with 11 bases between them. The CDR3 DNA reads TGTGCCAGCATCTACGGGGAGGAAGCTTTCTTT. Protein sequence: CASIYGEEAFF.